These 9 T cell receptor beta chains came from one sample sequenced in a study of T cells expressing NK-cell markers. Using the 5' RACE reads, TCRdb records one entry per CDR3 protein without DNA. The listing contains about half a million distinct CDR3 sequences. Sequencing was done on a sample of blood T cells: a sorted CD56 or NKG2C T cell subset, CD4+ or CD8+ T cells, or bulk PBMC T cells (not recorded which). The source is a woman in her forties or fifties in good health.

The chain carries TRBV24-1 and TRBJ2-2; TCRdb's D call of TRBD1 is untestable without DNA. Germline-derived CDR1 and CDR2 are KGHDR and SFDVKD. The CDR3 covers 15 residues. CDR3 region: CATSARDRAHGELFF.

CDR3 sequence: CASSREGAPTGEKLFF. This chain joins TRBV3-1 and TRBJ1-4; TCRdb designates TRBD1, a call that cannot be tested without DNA. Germline V gene data show CDR1 as LGHDT and CDR2 as YNNKEL (reference sequence). The CDR3 length is 16 residues. The variable domain in full, completed from reference TRBV3-1 and TRBJ1-4, reads DTAVSQTPKYLVTQMGNDKSIKCEQNLGHDTMYWYKQDSKKFLKIMFSYNNKELIINETVPNRFSPKSPDKAHLNLHINSLELGDSAVYFCASSREGAPTGEKLFFGSGTQLSVL.

The V and J genes are TRBV12-3 or TRBV12-4 and TRBJ1-5; absent DNA, TCRdb's TRBD1 call cannot be checked. The CDR3 has 15 amino acids. CDR3: CASRLGTGAYQPQHF.

The chain combines TRBV12-3 or TRBV12-4 with TRBJ2-5; TCRdb lists TRBD2, though no DNA is available to test this call. The CDR3 totals 16 residues. The CDR3 here is CASRQGGQANQETQYF.

V gene TRBV6-5 combines with J gene TRBJ2-3; absent DNA, TCRdb's TRBD1 call cannot be checked. CDR1 is MNHEY and CDR2 is SVGAGI in the germline V gene. This CDR3 is built from 17 residues. The CDR3 sequence: CASRGARTGGSTDTQYF.

The V and J genes are TRBV2 and TRBJ2-2; TCRdb's D gene call, TRBD2, goes unchecked for lack of DNA. The CDR3 runs 12 residues. Germline values: CDR1 SNHLY, CDR2 FYNNEI. The CDR3 protein is CASRPGTSLLFF.

This chain connects TRBV12-3 or TRBV12-4 to TRBJ2-1; lacking DNA, the TRBD2 call made by TCRdb goes unchecked. CDR3 length: 14 amino acids. CDR3: CASSPLGPSVEQFF.

The J gene is TRBJ1-2, the V gene TRBV24-1; TCRdb calls TRBD1, which cannot be checked without DNA. The CDR3 extends over 14 amino acids. CDR1 is KGHDR and CDR2 is SFDVKD in the germline V gene. The CDR3 sequence is CATSDSMTGVGYTF.

The rearrangement joins TRBV4-1 to TRBJ2-3. CDR1 MGHRA and CDR2 YSYEKL come from the germline V gene. This CDR3 is 13 amino acids long. The chain's CDR3 is CASSQHLLSTQYF.